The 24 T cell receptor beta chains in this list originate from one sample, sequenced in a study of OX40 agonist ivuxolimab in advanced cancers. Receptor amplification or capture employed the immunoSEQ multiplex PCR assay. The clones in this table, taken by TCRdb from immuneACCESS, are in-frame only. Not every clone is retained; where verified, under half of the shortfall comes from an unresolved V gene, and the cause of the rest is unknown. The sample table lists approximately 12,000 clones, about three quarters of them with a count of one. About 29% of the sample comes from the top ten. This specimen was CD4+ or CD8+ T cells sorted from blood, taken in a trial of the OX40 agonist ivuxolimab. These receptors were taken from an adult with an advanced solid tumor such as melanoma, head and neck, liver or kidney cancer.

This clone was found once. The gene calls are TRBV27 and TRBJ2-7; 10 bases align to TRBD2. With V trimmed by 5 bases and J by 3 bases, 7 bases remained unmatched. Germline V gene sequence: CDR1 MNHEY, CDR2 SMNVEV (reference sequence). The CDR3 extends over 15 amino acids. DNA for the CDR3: TGTGCCAGCAGTATCCAAGCGGGAGGGGGCTACGAGCAGTACGTC. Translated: CASSIQAGGGYEQYV.

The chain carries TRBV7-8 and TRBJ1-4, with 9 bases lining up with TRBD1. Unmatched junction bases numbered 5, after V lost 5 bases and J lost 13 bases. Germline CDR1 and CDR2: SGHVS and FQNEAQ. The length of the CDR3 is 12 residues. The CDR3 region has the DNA TGTGCCAGCAGCCCGGGACAGGGCGGACTGTTTTTT. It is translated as CASSPGQGGLFF.

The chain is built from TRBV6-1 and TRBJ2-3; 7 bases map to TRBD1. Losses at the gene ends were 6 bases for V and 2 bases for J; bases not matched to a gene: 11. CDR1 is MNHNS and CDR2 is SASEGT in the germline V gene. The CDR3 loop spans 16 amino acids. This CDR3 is CASRERGTVPTDTQYF. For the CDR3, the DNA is TGTGCCAGCAGAGAACGAGGGACAGTCCCCACAGATACGCAGTATTTT.

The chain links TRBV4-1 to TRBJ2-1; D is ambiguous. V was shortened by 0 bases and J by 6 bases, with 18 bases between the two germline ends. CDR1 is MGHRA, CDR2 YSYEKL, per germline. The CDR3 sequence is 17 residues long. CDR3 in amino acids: CASSQEFPKSIGNEQFF. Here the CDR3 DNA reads TGCGCCAGCAGCCAAGAATTCCCTAAAAGTATTGGCAATGAGCAGTTCTTC.

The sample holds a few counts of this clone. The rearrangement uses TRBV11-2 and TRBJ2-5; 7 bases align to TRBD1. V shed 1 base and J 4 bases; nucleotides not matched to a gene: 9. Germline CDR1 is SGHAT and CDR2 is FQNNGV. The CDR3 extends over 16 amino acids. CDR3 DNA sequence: TGTGCCAGCAGCTTAGGGCCCCGACAGGGTTTAGAGACCCAGTACTTC. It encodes CASSLGPRQGLETQYF.

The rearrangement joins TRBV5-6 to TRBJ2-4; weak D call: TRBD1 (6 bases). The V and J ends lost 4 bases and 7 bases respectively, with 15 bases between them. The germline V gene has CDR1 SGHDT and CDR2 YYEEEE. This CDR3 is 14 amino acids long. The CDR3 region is CASSADRRENIQYF. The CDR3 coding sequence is TGTGCCAGCAGCGCCGACAGGCGAGAGAACATTCAGTACTTC.

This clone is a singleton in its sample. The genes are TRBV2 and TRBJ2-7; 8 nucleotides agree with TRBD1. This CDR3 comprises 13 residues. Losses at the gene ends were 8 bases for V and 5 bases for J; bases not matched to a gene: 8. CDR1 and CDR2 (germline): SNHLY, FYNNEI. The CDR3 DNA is TGTGCCAGCGGGAGACAGGGGCGAAACGAGCAGTACTTC. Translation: CASGRQGRNEQYF.

In nucleotides, the CDR3 is TGTGCCACCAGCAGCGGGCTTGGGGCCAACGTCCTGACTTTC. The encoded protein is CATSSGLGANVLTF. This chain connects TRBV15 to TRBJ2-6; D gene uncertain. Deletions cut 3 bases from V and 3 bases from J, with 6 bases between. The CDR3 runs 14 residues. CDR1 LNHNV and CDR2 YYDKDF come from the germline V gene (reference sequence).

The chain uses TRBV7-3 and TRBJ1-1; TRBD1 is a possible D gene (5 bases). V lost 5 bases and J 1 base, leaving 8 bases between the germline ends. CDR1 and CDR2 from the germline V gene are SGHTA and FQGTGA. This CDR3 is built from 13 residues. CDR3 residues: CASSPDTNTEAFF. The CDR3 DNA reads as TGTGCCAGCAGCCCGGACACGAACACTGAAGCTTTCTTT.

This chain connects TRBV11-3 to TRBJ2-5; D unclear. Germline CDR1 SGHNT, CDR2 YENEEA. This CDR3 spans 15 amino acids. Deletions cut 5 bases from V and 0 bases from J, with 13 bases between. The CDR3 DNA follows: TGTGCCAGCAGCAGCCAGCAGCAGTACCAAGAGACCCAGTACTTC. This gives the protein CASSSQQQYQETQYF.

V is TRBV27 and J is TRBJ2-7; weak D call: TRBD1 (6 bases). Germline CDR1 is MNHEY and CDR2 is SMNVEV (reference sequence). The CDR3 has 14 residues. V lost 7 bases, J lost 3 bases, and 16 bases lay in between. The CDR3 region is CASKRGQGNYEQYV. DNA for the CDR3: TGTGCCAGCAAAAGAGGGCAGGGGAACTACGAGCAGTACGTC.

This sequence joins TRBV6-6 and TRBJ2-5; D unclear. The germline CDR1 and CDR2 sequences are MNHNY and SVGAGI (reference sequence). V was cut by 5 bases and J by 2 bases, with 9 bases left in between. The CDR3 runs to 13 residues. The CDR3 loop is CASSADRQETQYF. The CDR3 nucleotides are TGTGCCAGCAGTGCGGACCGTCAAGAGACCCAGTACTTC.

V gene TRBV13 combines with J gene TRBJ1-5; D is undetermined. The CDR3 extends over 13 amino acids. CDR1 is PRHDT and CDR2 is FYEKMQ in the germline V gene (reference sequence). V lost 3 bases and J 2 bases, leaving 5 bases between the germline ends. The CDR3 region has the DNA TGTGCCAGCAGCTTCAAAGGCAATCAGCCCCAGCATTTT. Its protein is CASSFKGNQPQHF.

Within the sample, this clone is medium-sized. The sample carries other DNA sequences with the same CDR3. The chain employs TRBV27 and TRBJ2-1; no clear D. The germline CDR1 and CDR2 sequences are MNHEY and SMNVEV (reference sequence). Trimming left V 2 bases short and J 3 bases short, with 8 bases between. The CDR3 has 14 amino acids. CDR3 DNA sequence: TGTGCCAGCAGTTTAGGAGCAGGCTACAATGAGCAGTTCTTC. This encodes CASSLGAGYNEQFF.

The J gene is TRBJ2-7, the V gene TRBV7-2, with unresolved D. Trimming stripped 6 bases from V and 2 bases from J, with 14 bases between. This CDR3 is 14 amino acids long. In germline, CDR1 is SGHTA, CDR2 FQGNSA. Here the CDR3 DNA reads TGTGCCAGCAGTCAAAATGAGTTAGCCTACGAGCAGTACGTC. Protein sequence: CASSQNELAYEQYV.

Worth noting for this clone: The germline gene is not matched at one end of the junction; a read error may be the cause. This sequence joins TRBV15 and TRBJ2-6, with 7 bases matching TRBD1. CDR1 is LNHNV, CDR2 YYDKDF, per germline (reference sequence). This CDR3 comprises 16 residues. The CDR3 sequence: CATSRDRDSGANVLTF. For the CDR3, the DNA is TGTGCCACCAGCCGAGACAGGGACTCTGGGGCCAACGTCCTGACTTTC.

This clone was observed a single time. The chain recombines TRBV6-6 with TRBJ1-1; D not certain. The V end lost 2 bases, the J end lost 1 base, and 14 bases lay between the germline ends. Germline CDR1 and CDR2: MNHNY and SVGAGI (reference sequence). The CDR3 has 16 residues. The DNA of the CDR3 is TGTGCCAGCAGTTACCTCTCAGGACGGGAGAACACTGAAGCTTTCTTT. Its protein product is CASSYLSGRENTEAFF.

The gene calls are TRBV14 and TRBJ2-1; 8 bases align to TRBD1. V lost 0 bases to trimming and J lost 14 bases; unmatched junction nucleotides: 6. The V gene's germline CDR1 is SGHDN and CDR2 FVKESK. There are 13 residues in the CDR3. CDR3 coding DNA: TGTGCCAGCAGCCAAGATTCTACAGGGGGAAAGTTCTTC. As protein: CASSQDSTGGKFF.

This CDR3 reads CASSSGGVVQPQHF. The CDR3 region has the DNA TGTGCCAGCAGCTCTGGGGGAGTCGTTCAGCCCCAGCATTTT. The chain links TRBV7-9 to TRBJ1-5; weak D call: TRBD1 (5 bases). Germline V lookup: CDR1 SEHNR, CDR2 FQNEAQ (reference sequence). V dropped 4 bases and J dropped 6 bases, with 13 bases sitting between them. This CDR3 has 14 residues.

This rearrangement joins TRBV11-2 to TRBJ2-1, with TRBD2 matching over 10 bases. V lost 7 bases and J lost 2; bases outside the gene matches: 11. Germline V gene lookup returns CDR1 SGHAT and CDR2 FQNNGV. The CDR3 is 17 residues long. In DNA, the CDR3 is TGTGCCAGCACCTCCTACCTAGCGGGAGAACCCTACAATGAGCAGTTCTTC. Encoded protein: CASTSYLAGEPYNEQFF.

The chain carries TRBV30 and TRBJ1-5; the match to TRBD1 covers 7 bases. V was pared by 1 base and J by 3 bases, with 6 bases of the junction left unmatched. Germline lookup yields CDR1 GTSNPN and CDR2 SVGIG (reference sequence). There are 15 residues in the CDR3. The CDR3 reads CAWSATGLNNQPQHF. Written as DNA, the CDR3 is TGTGCCTGGAGTGCGACAGGGCTTAACAATCAGCCCCAGCATTTT.

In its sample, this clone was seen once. The CDR3 nucleotides are TGTGCCAGCAGTTTCATGGGAACGGGGGCGAATAGCAATCAGCCCCAGCATTTT. It codes for CASSFMGTGANSNQPQHF. The chain carries TRBV28 and TRBJ1-5, with D perhaps matching TRBD1 (6 bases). There are 18 residues in the CDR3. V dropped 3 bases and J dropped 0 bases, with 18 bases sitting between them. CDR1 MDHEN and CDR2 SYDVKM come from the germline V gene.

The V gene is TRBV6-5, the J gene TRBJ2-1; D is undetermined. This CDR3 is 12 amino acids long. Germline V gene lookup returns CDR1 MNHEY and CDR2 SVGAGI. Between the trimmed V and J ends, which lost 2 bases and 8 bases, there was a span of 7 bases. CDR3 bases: TGTGCCAGCAGTTACCCCGACCATGAGCAGTTCTTC. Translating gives CASSYPDHEQFF.

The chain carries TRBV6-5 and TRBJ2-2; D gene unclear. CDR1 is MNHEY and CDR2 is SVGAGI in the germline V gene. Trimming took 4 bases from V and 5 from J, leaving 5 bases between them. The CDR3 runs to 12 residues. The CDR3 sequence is CASSLGTGELFF. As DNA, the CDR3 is TGTGCCAGCAGTTTGGGGACCGGGGAGCTGTTTTTT.